The entry that follows covers one TCR beta chain sequence. Its target is unknown. This may stem from a read error, because a much larger clone lies one nucleotide away. The data originate from a study of tumor and adjacent non-tumor tissue in lung cancer. Study as a whole: Stage I to III disease affected roughly ten men and about 5 women aged about 31 to 76. Samples averaged around 4 million productive TCRbeta reads each. Findings of the study overall: Top 100 clones took a larger repertoire share in normal lung.

CDR3 size: 12 residues. Germline loops: CDR1 DFQATT, CDR2 SNEGSKA (reference sequence). This sample's RNA came from whole unsorted tissue. The normal lung tissue was taken more than 3 cm from the tumor edge. Between August and November 2014, newly diagnosed, chemotherapy-naive lung cancer patients underwent thoracic surgery in China. A modified ARM-PCR protocol with three rounds of nested PCR amplified TCRbeta. TCRdb reprocessed the multiplex PCR reads with MiXCR, giving one entry per CDR3 protein. The table lists tens of thousands of distinct CDR3 sequences, nearly 70% of them singletons, with roughly 25% in the top ten.

Input material: distant non-tumor lung tissue. The clonotype originates from a woman aged 45-65 years with non-small cell lung cancer. The rearrangement joins TRBV20-1 to TRBJ2-7; D may match TRBD1 or TRBD2 (5 bases each). The CDR3: CSPRGVGDEQYF. Written as DNA, the CDR3 is TGCAGTCCTAGAGGGGTTGGGGACGAGCAGTACTTC.